What follows describes a single T cell receptor beta chain. This record comes from a study of control samples from healthy donors and cancer patients. CDR1 is LNHNV, CDR2 YYDKDF, per germline (reference sequence). V shed 2 bases and J shed 0 bases, with 7 bases lying between them. The CDR3 consists of 14 residues. Profiling relied on immunoSEQ multiplex PCR, and the TCRdb table lists in-frame clones only, not all of them. Of 120,000 to 150,000 clones listed, 80% to 95% are singletons. The sequenced sample was blood. The chain links TRBV15 to TRBJ1-1; D unclear. The source of this sequence is a man aged 25 to 45 in good health. The chain's CDR3 is CATSRRKLNTEAFF. The CDR3 coding sequence is TGTGCCACCAGCAGAAGGAAGTTGAACACTGAAGCTTTCTTT. Drawing the rest from reference TRBV15 and TRBJ1-1, the complete variable domain is DAMVIQNPRYQVTQFGKPVTLSCSQTLNHNVMYWYQQKSSQAPKLLFHYYDKDFNNEADTPDNFQSRRPNTSFCFLDIRSPGLGDTAMYLCATSRRKLNTEAFFGQGTRLTVV.